This T cell receptor beta chain was profiled in a study of blood T cell repertoires in COVID-19. Study summary: The analysed material was cDNA or gDNA that came from T cells, B-cell-depleted T cells, or PBMCs.

CDR1 SNHLY and CDR2 FYNNEI come from the germline V gene. J gave up 5 bases and V 5 bases, and 6 bases lay outside the gene matches. This CDR3 region has 14 residues. The data were produced by immunoSEQ multiplex PCR, yet TCRdb's version contains in-frame clones alone and is incomplete. This sample has fewer than 250,000 clones, with 82% found just once. Material for sequencing was peripheral blood. This clonotype was obtained from a woman in her fifties or sixties with COVID-19, enrolled during active disease. The chain employs TRBV2 and TRBJ2-7, with 10 nucleotides matching TRBD1. The CDR3: CASSRDRGLHEQYF. CDR3 sequence (DNA): TGTGCCAGCAGTCGAGACAGGGGGCTCCACGAGCAGTACTTC.